The clone carrying this TCR beta chain was seen just once. The length of the CDR3 is 11 residues. Trimming cost V 4 bases and J 4 bases, with 5 bases left between them. In germline, CDR1 is MNHNY, CDR2 SVGAGI (reference sequence). These data originate in a study of blood T cell repertoires in COVID-19. Authors' processing steps: By means of reference gene primer amplification, nucleated cell counts were estimated. Only in-frame clones appear in the TCRdb table, and some are missing; sequencing was by immunoSEQ multiplex PCR. V and J calls plus clone size are reproduced from that table; the DNA served to infer D and trimming. The top ten hold 0.95% to 1.3% of the sample, which has roughly 400,000 clones, 80% to 90% seen once.

The chain carries TRBV6-6 and TRBJ2-7; D is undetermined. Sequencing input: PBMCs or T cells enriched from blood (not recorded which). This receptor was taken from a man in his thirties or forties who had recovered from COVID-19. CDR3 amino acids: CASSFQYEQYF. In nucleotides, the CDR3 is TGTGCCAGCAGTTTTCAGTACGAGCAGTACTTC.